A single sample gave rise to the 14 T cell receptor beta chains below, sequenced in a study of cytomegalovirus exposure and HLA in healthy donors. 60 Vbeta and 13 Jbeta primers were used in PCR. Libraries were prepared by immunoSEQ multiplex PCR; TCRdb keeps only in-frame clonotypes and omits some of them. Of about 110,000 clones listed, around 77% are singletons. Sequencing used PBMCs. All receptors come from a male donor in good health and CMV-seronegative.

The chain combines TRBV25-1 with TRBJ2-6, with 7 nucleotides matching TRBD2. Germline CDR1 MGHDK, CDR2 SYGVNS. CDR3 length: 17 residues. With V trimmed by 6 bases and J by 0 bases, 8 bases remained unmatched. CDR3 sequence: CASSLPGGTSGANVLTF. CDR3 nucleotides: TGTGCCAGCAGCCTACCCGGGGGGACCTCTGGGGCCAACGTCCTGACTTTC.

The rearrangement uses TRBV2 and TRBJ2-2; 10 bases align to TRBD1. Germline CDR1 is SNHLY and CDR2 is FYNNEI. The CDR3 covers 16 residues. Trimming at V came to 8 bases and at J to 0 bases, leaving 6 bases not matched to a gene. The CDR3 DNA reads as TGTGCCAGCCGGGACAGGGGAACATCGAACACCGGGGAGCTGTTTTTT. Its protein is CASRDRGTSNTGELFF.

The chain uses TRBV4-1 and TRBJ2-5, with 11 positions matching TRBD1. The J call may be incorrect, as the DNA end agrees better with TRBJ2-7. The germline CDR1 and CDR2 sequences are MGHRA and YSYEKL. The CDR3 runs 15 residues. CDR3 DNA sequence: TGCGCCAGCAGCCTTGGGACAGGGGGTTTCAACGAGCAGTACTTC. Translated: CASSLGTGGFNEQYF.

The CDR3 loop reads CASNTSGRRNEQFF. The CDR3 coding sequence is TGTGCCAGCAATACTAGCGGGAGACGTAATGAGCAGTTCTTC. This chain connects TRBV6-1 to TRBJ2-1; TRBD2 aligns across 11 bases. The CDR3 loop spans 14 amino acids. The V and J ends lost 7 bases and 7 bases, in that order; junction bases with no gene match: 6. Germline CDR1 MNHNS, CDR2 SASEGT.

The chain uses TRBV27 and TRBJ1-2; D call uncertain. Germline CDR1 MNHEY, CDR2 SMNVEV (reference sequence). The CDR3 totals 14 residues. With 2 bases removed from V and 8 bases from J, the gap between germline ends came to 15 bases. CDR3 protein: CASSLRQDGSGYTF. The CDR3 DNA sequence: TGTGCCAGCAGTTTACGGCAGGATGGATCCGGCTACACCTTC.

The chain recombines TRBV7-7 with TRBJ2-6; no clear D. Trimming left V 6 bases short and J 4 bases short, with 10 bases between. The germline CDR1 and CDR2 sequences are SSHAT and FNYEAQ (reference sequence). This CDR3 spans 14 amino acids. CDR3 sequence (DNA): TGTGCCAGCAGTTCGGGTTCCGGGGCCAACGTCCTGACTTTC. Translating it yields CASSSGSGANVLTF.

The chain employs TRBV18 and TRBJ1-5, with D hard to call. The CDR3 is 15 amino acids. Germline-derived CDR1 and CDR2 are KGHSH and LQKENI. V was clipped by 5 bases and J by 0 bases, with 11 bases between them. In DNA, the CDR3 is TGTGCCAGCTCAAAGTCCGCACTTAGCAATCAGCCCCAGCATTTT. It encodes CASSKSALSNQPQHF.

CDR3 coding DNA: TGTGCCAGCAGGTGGACTAGCGGCACCGGGGAGCTGTTTTTT. Translated, it gives CASRWTSGTGELFF. V gene TRBV6-1 combines with J gene TRBJ2-2; TRBD2 agrees at 10 bases. The V gene's germline CDR1 is MNHNS and CDR2 SASEGT. There are 14 residues in the CDR3. V shed 6 bases, J shed 4 bases, and the junction held 2 bases outside the gene matches.

This clone was detected a few times. The chain couples TRBV6-6 to TRBJ1-5; D perhaps matches TRBD1 (5 bases). Deletions cut 1 base from V and 9 bases from J, with 13 bases between. CDR3 length: 14 residues. The germline CDR1 and CDR2 sequences are MNHNY and SVGAGI (reference sequence). The CDR3 DNA is TGTGCCAGCAGTTACTTACAGGATCGTGGGCCCCAGCATTTT. Translated: CASSYLQDRGPQHF.

The CDR3 sequence: CAWSGGQGNQPQHF. The CDR3 DNA reads as TGTGCCTGGAGTGGCGGACAGGGGAATCAGCCCCAGCATTTT. This chain connects TRBV30 to TRBJ1-5; 9 nucleotides line up with TRBD1. CDR1 is GTSNPN, CDR2 SVGIG, per germline (reference sequence). V shed 1 base, J shed 4 bases, and the junction held 2 bases outside the gene matches. This CDR3 is 14 amino acids long.

The rearrangement links TRBV19 to TRBJ1-2, with 10 nucleotides matching TRBD1. The CDR3 loop spans 15 amino acids. From germline, CDR1 is LNHDA and CDR2 SQIVND (reference sequence). Losses at the gene ends were 7 bases for V and 2 bases for J; bases not matched to a gene: 7. CDR3 sequence (DNA): TGTGCCAGTACTAGGGACAGGGGCTTCAACTATGGCTACACCTTC. It translates to CASTRDRGFNYGYTF.

This sequence joins TRBV4-1 and TRBJ2-3; TRBD1 might be the D (5 bases). Trimming stripped 1 base from V and 6 bases from J, with 20 bases between. Per the germline V gene, CDR1 is MGHRA and CDR2 is YSYEKL. This CDR3 comprises 17 residues. Written as DNA, the CDR3 is TGCGCCAGCAGCCAAGTCTTAACCAGGGCCTGGCTGGATACGCAGTATTTT. Its protein is CASSQVLTRAWLDTQYF.

The chain links TRBV27 to TRBJ2-3; TRBD1 matches at 8 bases. The CDR3 is made up of 15 amino acids. Germline assignment: CDR1 MNHEY and CDR2 SMNVEV (reference sequence). V gave up 5 bases and J gave up 0 bases; unmatched junction bases: 4. The CDR3 spells CASSPGGPSTDTQYF. The CDR3 coding sequence is TGTGCCAGCAGTCCAGGGGGCCCTAGCACAGATACGCAGTATTTT.

V usage is TRBV15 and J usage is TRBJ2-3; the D gene is possibly TRBD2 (7 bases). This CDR3 is built from 18 residues. Germline V gene data show CDR1 as LNHNV and CDR2 as YYDKDF (reference sequence). Trimming took 0 bases from V and 2 from J, leaving 18 bases between them. The CDR3 DNA reads TGTGCCACCAGCAGAGATTGGGGGGGCCGACAATCCACAGATACGCAGTATTTT. Translation gives CATSRDWGGRQSTDTQYF. Variable domain in full (rest from reference TRBV15 and TRBJ2-3): DAMVIQNPRYQVTQFGKPVTLSCSQTLNHNVMYWYQQKSSQAPKLLFHYYDKDFNNEADTPDNFQSRRPNTSFCFLDIRSPGLGDTAMYLCATSRDWGGRQSTDTQYFGPGTRLTVL.